One sample yielded the 19 T cell receptor beta chains listed below, sequenced in a study of Graves' ophthalmopathy and Graves' hyperthyroidism. RNA served as the template for amplifying TCR beta CDR3 regions. RT-PCR with HTBI primers came first, then second-round multiplex PCR. MiXCR was run by TCRdb on the multiplex PCR reads, yielding one entry per CDR3 protein. The sample lists 620,000 or so distinct CDR3 sequences, approximately 21% occurring once. The sequencing sample was made of peripheral blood. Every receptor here comes from a woman younger than 35 with stable Graves' hyperthyroidism. Some clones in this sample may be carry-over from other donors' samples.

This clonotype came up many times. The chain employs TRBV20-1 and TRBJ2-5; D gene ambiguous. The germline V gene encodes CDR1 DFQATT and CDR2 SNEGSKA (reference sequence). Trimming stripped 0 bases from V and 0 bases from J, with 8 bases between. The CDR3 contains 14 residues. CDR3 nucleotide sequence: TGCAGTGCTAGAGATCTTGCGGACCAAGAGACCCAGTACTTC. It yields the protein CSARDLADQETQYF.

A single count supports this clonotype. CDR3 DNA sequence: TGTGCCAGCAGTTACCGAGGAGACTCCTACGAGCAGTACTTC. Encoded protein: CASSYRGDSYEQYF. V and J are TRBV6-2 or TRBV6-3 and TRBJ2-7; D not resolved. CDR1 and CDR2 from the germline V gene are MNHEY and SVGEGT. The CDR3 has 14 amino acids. Trimming took off 2 bases at V and 0 bases at J, with 8 bases between the two ends.

This clonotype was recorded many times. The gene calls are TRBV19 and TRBJ2-7; 12 nucleotides line up with TRBD1. Per germline, CDR1 LNHDA and CDR2 SQIVND (reference sequence). Trimming took 4 bases from V and 9 from J; bases not matched to a gene: 10. This CDR3 has 15 residues. The CDR3 loop is CASSTVRDRGRGQYF. As DNA, the CDR3 is TGTGCCAGTAGTACCGTCCGGGACAGGGGGCGCGGGCAGTACTTC.

This clonotype was seen only a few times. A much larger clonotype is one base distant, so this may be a read error. The J gene is TRBJ2-7, the V gene TRBV6-1; possibly TRBD1 or TRBD2 for D (5 bases each). The CDR3 has 14 residues. Germline V gene data show CDR1 as MNHNS and CDR2 as SASEGT. Trimming removed 4 bases from V and 0 bases from J, with 10 bases in between. CDR3: CASSAARGSYEQYF. CDR3 nucleotides: TGTGCCAGCAGTGCTGCGAGGGGCTCCTACGAGCAGTACTTC.

The rearrangement joins TRBV20-1 to TRBJ2-7; 10 positions match TRBD1. V was pared by 6 bases and J by 5 bases, with 13 bases of the junction left unmatched. The V gene's germline CDR1 is DFQATT and CDR2 SNEGSKA (reference sequence). CDR3 length: 15 residues. Here the CDR3 reads CSARGRDRGTNEQYF. CDR3 nucleotides: TGCAGTGCCCGCGGCCGGGACAGGGGAACGAACGAGCAGTACTTC.

The rearrangement links TRBV12-5 to TRBJ2-7, with D perhaps TRBD1 or TRBD2 (6 bases each). This CDR3 has 15 residues. V lost 0 bases, J lost 0 bases, and 9 bases lay in between. The germline CDR1 and CDR2 sequences are LGHNT and FRNRAP. The DNA of the CDR3 is TGTGCTAGTGGTTTGGTAACGGGGGCCTCCTACGAGCAGTACTTC. It specifies CASGLVTGASYEQYF.

This clonotype was observed a few times. The chain carries TRBV12-3 or TRBV12-4 and TRBJ2-2; either TRBD1 or TRBD2 may fit D (5 bases each). The CDR3 contains 16 residues. The germline V and J ends were trimmed by 5 bases and 0 bases, with 13 bases remaining between them. The CDR3 DNA sequence: TGTGCCAGCAGTCCCCCACGGGGCGCGAACACCGGGGAGCTGTTTTTT. Amino acids: CASSPPRGANTGELFF.

The gene calls are TRBV4-3 and TRBJ1-3; D uncertain. Trimming took off 0 bases at V and 0 bases at J, with 6 bases between the two ends. Germline assignment: CDR1 LGHNA and CDR2 YSLEER. The CDR3 is 15 amino acids. As DNA, the CDR3 is TGCGCCAGCAGCCAAGATAGGGCCTCTGGAAACACCATATATTTT. It yields the protein CASSQDRASGNTIYF.

V gene TRBV6-5 combines with J gene TRBJ1-1; 9 bases line up with TRBD1. Germline V gene lookup returns CDR1 MNHEY and CDR2 SVGAGI. Trimming cost V 4 bases and J 9 bases; bases outside gene matches: 9. The CDR3 consists of 14 residues. For the CDR3, the DNA is TGTGCCAGCAGTTTCGGACAGGGGACGGAACAAGCTTTCTTT. This codes for CASSFGQGTEQAFF.

The chain recombines TRBV20-1 with TRBJ1-2, with 7 positions matching TRBD1. V shed 6 bases and J 3 bases; nucleotides not matched to a gene: 7. This CDR3 region has 13 residues. Per the germline V gene, CDR1 is DFQATT and CDR2 is SNEGSKA (reference sequence). CDR3 in DNA: TGCAGTGCCCCTAGACAGGGCGACTATGGCTACACCTTC. Its translation is CSAPRQGDYGYTF.

This clonotype occurred a few times. The J gene is TRBJ2-5, the V gene TRBV11-2, with 8 bases fitting TRBD2. Trimming removed 4 bases from V and 4 bases from J; junction bases left unmatched: 11. CDR3 length: 16 residues. The V gene's germline CDR1 is SGHAT and CDR2 FQNNGV. DNA of the CDR3: TGTGCCAGCAGCTCCCCGGCGGGGGGCGGTCTAGAGACCCAGTACTTC. Residues: CASSSPAGGGLETQYF.

There are many counts of this clonotype. The chain carries TRBV6-5 and TRBJ2-7; 7 bases map to TRBD1. The germline V gene encodes CDR1 MNHEY and CDR2 SVGAGI. This CDR3 has 13 residues. Trimming at V came to 2 bases and at J to 4 bases, leaving 2 bases not matched to a gene. The CDR3 loop reads CASSYRRGYEQYF. In nucleotides, the CDR3 is TGTGCCAGCAGTTACCGCAGGGGGTACGAGCAGTACTTC.

The sample holds a few counts of this clonotype. The chain is built from TRBV6-2 or TRBV6-3 and TRBJ1-6; D not certain. Germline assignment: CDR1 MNHEY and CDR2 SVGEGT. The ends were cut back, 5 bases at V and 14 bases at J, with 13 bases in the middle. This CDR3 is 12 amino acids long. The CDR3 protein is CASSTDPFTLHF. The CDR3 bases are TGTGCCAGCAGTACCGACCCTTTTACCCTCCACTTT.

This clonotype has at least ten counts. The rearrangement joins TRBV20-1 to TRBJ2-7; 7 positions match TRBD1. V shed 3 bases, J shed 4 bases, and the junction held 15 bases outside the gene matches. CDR1 DFQATT and CDR2 SNEGSKA come from the germline V gene (reference sequence). The CDR3 has 16 residues. The DNA of the CDR3 is TGCAGTGCTAGGGATTTGGACGAGGGGGCCTCGTACGAGCAGTACTTC. Protein product: CSARDLDEGASYEQYF.

This clonotype was recorded at least ten times. The chain joins TRBV7-3 to TRBJ1-1; 8 bases are shared with TRBD1. With 4 bases clipped from V and 5 bases from J, the junction kept 9 bases outside the gene matches. This CDR3 is 15 amino acids long. Germline values: CDR1 SGHTA, CDR2 FQGTGA. CDR3 DNA: TGTGCCAGCAGCTCAGGGGGCGCGGCGGGAACTGAAGCTTTCTTT. Protein: CASSSGGAAGTEAFF.

In this sample, this clonotype turned up many times. The rearrangement links TRBV25-1 to TRBJ2-7; 7 nucleotides agree with TRBD2. Germline assignment: CDR1 MGHDK and CDR2 SYGVNS. After removal of 2 bases from V and 4 bases from J, the junction contained 2 bases not matched to a gene. CDR3 length: 13 amino acids. Here the CDR3 DNA reads TGTGCCAGCAGTGAACTAGCGGCTTACGAGCAGTACTTC. Translated: CASSELAAYEQYF.

This clonotype was seen many times. This chain uses TRBV27 with TRBJ2-7; 7 positions match TRBD1. Trimming at V came to 6 bases and at J to 4 bases, leaving 9 bases not matched to a gene. Germline-derived CDR1 and CDR2 are MNHEY and SMNVEV (reference sequence). The CDR3 totals 14 residues. Written as DNA, the CDR3 is TGTGCCAGCAGCGACACGGACAGGCTTTACGAGCAGTACTTC. As protein: CASSDTDRLYEQYF.

This clonotype was counted many times. The chain is built from TRBV20-1 and TRBJ2-7; 9 bases fit TRBD1. With 5 bases clipped from V and 4 bases from J, the junction kept 9 bases outside the gene matches. The germline gives CDR1 DFQATT, CDR2 SNEGSKA (reference sequence). The CDR3 is 14 amino acids. The CDR3 spells CSAHTGTGLYEQYF. The CDR3 DNA follows: TGCAGTGCTCATACCGGGACAGGGTTGTACGAGCAGTACTTC.

The chain couples TRBV18 to TRBJ1-2, with D perhaps matching TRBD1 (6 bases). Trimming stripped 2 bases from V and 3 bases from J, with 19 bases between. The germline gives CDR1 KGHSH, CDR2 LQKENI. This CDR3 is built from 17 residues. CDR3 in amino acids: CASSPRSARGQDYGYTF. The CDR3 nucleotides are TGTGCCAGCTCACCAAGGTCGGCACGGGGGCAGGACTATGGCTACACCTTC.